The 19 T cell receptor beta chains below come from one sample, sequenced in a study of T cell clonotyping in hematopoietic cell transplantation. The table came from immunoSEQ multiplex PCR; TCRdb's copy has only in-frame clones and leaves some out. Of about 41,000 clones listed, 82% are singletons. The time point here: recipient sample about 28 days before transplant, after cytoreduction. The specimen comprised peripheral blood mononuclear cells, sampled before stem cell transplant. The receptors were gathered from a man aged 55 to 70 with myelodysplastic syndrome. Some clones in this sample may be carry-over from other donors' samples.

The gene calls are TRBV19 and TRBJ1-6; D unclear. There are 15 residues in the CDR3. Per the germline V gene, CDR1 is LNHDA and CDR2 is SQIVND (reference sequence). The V end was cut by 7 bases, the J end by 9 bases, with 19 bases between. CDR3 amino acids: CASTSRGGFGSPLHF. As DNA, the CDR3 is TGTGCCAGTACCTCCAGAGGAGGGTTCGGTTCACCCCTCCACTTT.

This chain joins TRBV14 and TRBJ2-5; D is unclear. Germline V gene lookup returns CDR1 SGHDN and CDR2 FVKESK. The CDR3 spans 13 residues. V lost 3 bases and J 5 bases, leaving 10 bases between the germline ends. The CDR3 sequence is CASSQLGVETQYF. For the CDR3, the DNA is TGTGCCAGCAGCCAGCTAGGAGTTGAGACCCAGTACTTC.

This CDR3 reads CASSLISGQAAYGYTF. CDR3 sequence (DNA): TGTGCCAGCAGCTTAATCTCAGGACAGGCGGCCTATGGCTACACCTTC. V gene TRBV7-9 combines with J gene TRBJ1-2; the match to TRBD1 covers 7 bases. V lost 2 bases to trimming and J lost 4 bases; unmatched junction nucleotides: 10. The CDR3 spans 16 residues. Per the germline V gene, CDR1 is SEHNR and CDR2 is FQNEAQ (reference sequence).

This clone was counted once. The chain employs TRBV6-5 and TRBJ2-7; TRBD1 agrees at 7 bases. Germline CDR1 is MNHEY and CDR2 is SVGAGI. The CDR3 loop spans 12 amino acids. The V segment lost 8 bases and the J segment 3 bases; nucleotides outside the gene matches: 4. The CDR3 region is CASSRQGYEQYF. CDR3 bases: TGTGCCAGCTCCCGACAGGGCTACGAGCAGTACTTC.

The chain employs TRBV7-2 and TRBJ2-3, with D tentatively TRBD1 (6 bases). This CDR3 contains 16 residues. Trimming cost V 0 bases and J 7 bases, with 17 bases left between them. Germline values: CDR1 SGHTA, CDR2 FQGNSA. For the CDR3, the DNA is TGTGCCAGCAGCTTAGCCAGGGGCACCACAATTAATACGCAGTATTTT. It yields the protein CASSLARGTTINTQYF.

This chain uses TRBV6-5 with TRBJ2-7; tentative D call: TRBD1 (5 bases). Germline V lookup: CDR1 MNHEY, CDR2 SVGAGI. Trimming stripped 6 bases from V and 3 bases from J, with 9 bases between. CDR3 size: 12 residues. The CDR3 nucleotides read TGTGCCAGCAGAACCAGGGTCTACGAGCAGTACTTC. Amino acids: CASRTRVYEQYF.

This chain links TRBV6-6 with TRBJ1-6, with 7 positions matching TRBD1. Germline V CDR1 and CDR2: MNHNY, SVGAGI (reference sequence). With V trimmed by 6 bases and J by 5 bases, 4 bases remained unmatched. The CDR3 length is 14 residues. The CDR3 protein is CASRPGTDNSPLHF. DNA for the CDR3: TGTGCCAGCAGGCCCGGGACAGATAATTCACCCCTCCACTTT.

The chain recombines TRBV7-2 with TRBJ2-3; D is possibly TRBD1 (5 bases). Trimming pared 5 bases from V and 4 bases from J, leaving 13 bases between. Germline assignment: CDR1 SGHTA and CDR2 FQGNSA. The CDR3 has 14 amino acids. In nucleotides, the CDR3 is TGTGCCAGCAGCCAACCCAGGGCGGCAGATACGCAGTATTTT. Its protein product is CASSQPRAADTQYF.

This chain connects TRBV6-6 to TRBJ2-7; TRBD1 matches 10 bases. The CDR3 has 14 residues. Germline V gene sequence: CDR1 MNHNY, CDR2 SVGAGI (reference sequence). With V trimmed by 1 base and J by 5 bases, 2 bases remained unmatched. CDR3 residues: CASSYLTGGDEQYF. CDR3 DNA sequence: TGTGCCAGCAGTTACTTGACAGGGGGCGACGAGCAGTACTTC.

The chain links TRBV4-1 to TRBJ1-3; D unresolved. The CDR3 runs to 16 residues. The ends were cut back, 0 bases at V and 0 bases at J, with 9 bases in the middle. Germline V gene data show CDR1 as MGHRA and CDR2 as YSYEKL. The CDR3 bases are TGCGCCAGCAGCCAAGATATAGGGAGCTCTGGAAACACCATATATTTT. Translated: CASSQDIGSSGNTIYF.

The J gene is TRBJ2-1, the V gene TRBV19; 12 bases agree with TRBD2. This CDR3 comprises 18 residues. V lost 1 base to trimming and J lost 8 bases; unmatched junction nucleotides: 12. The germline V gene has CDR1 LNHDA and CDR2 SQIVND (reference sequence). The CDR3 loop reads CASSIASLAGGRQDEQFF. Here the CDR3 DNA reads TGTGCCAGTAGTATAGCCTCGCTAGCGGGGGGGCGCCAGGATGAGCAGTTCTTC.

A single count supports this clone. Here the CDR3 DNA reads TGTGCCAGCAGCTTAGCGGCCGCGAGCTCTGGAAACACCATATATTTT. The encoded protein is CASSLAAASSGNTIYF. The rearrangement joins TRBV7-6 to TRBJ1-3; D uncertain. The ends were cut back, 0 bases at V and 0 bases at J, with 9 bases in the middle. The CDR3 has 16 amino acids. Germline CDR1 and CDR2: SGHVS and FNYEAQ.

The genes are TRBV25-1 and TRBJ2-7; D not certain. Germline CDR1 is MGHDK and CDR2 is SYGVNS. Trimming cost V 2 bases and J 2 bases, with 10 bases left between them. The CDR3 has 14 residues. The chain's CDR3 is CASSEEASTYEQYF. The CDR3 DNA reads as TGTGCCAGCAGTGAAGAGGCCAGCACCTACGAGCAGTACTTC.

V gene TRBV10-1 combines with J gene TRBJ2-2; weak D call: TRBD2 (5 bases). V lost 1 base and J lost 5, with 14 bases in between. Germline values: CDR1 WNHNN, CDR2 SYGVQD (reference sequence). The CDR3 covers 16 residues. The CDR3 coding sequence is TGCGCCAGCAGTGAGTTTAGCGAGATCCCAACCGGGGAGCTGTTTTTT. This gives the protein CASSEFSEIPTGELFF.

This chain uses TRBV6-5 with TRBJ1-1, with TRBD1 matching 7 bases. The CDR3 has 13 amino acids. CDR1 is MNHEY and CDR2 is SVGAGI in the germline V gene. The V gene end was trimmed by 7 bases and the J gene end by 6 bases; junction bases not matched to a gene: 8. The CDR3 DNA sequence: TGTGCCAGCACCCGACAGGGAAGGTCTGAAGCTTTCTTT. It translates to CASTRQGRSEAFF.

This sequence joins TRBV30 and TRBJ2-7; 10 positions agree with TRBD2. CDR1 and CDR2 from the germline V gene are GTSNPN and SVGIG (reference sequence). V lost 0 bases and J lost 9; bases outside the gene matches: 2. The CDR3 extends over 12 amino acids. The CDR3 sequence: CAWSVGTSVQYF. Here the CDR3 DNA reads TGTGCCTGGAGTGTAGGGACTAGCGTGCAGTACTTC.

This rearrangement joins TRBV9 to TRBJ2-3; no definite D call. The CDR3 is 15 amino acids. Per germline, CDR1 SGDLS and CDR2 YYNGEE. Between the trimmed V and J ends, which lost 5 bases and 4 bases, there was a span of 17 bases. CDR3 sequence: CASSPTAYHADTQYF. CDR3 DNA sequence: TGTGCCAGCAGTCCTACAGCTTACCACGCAGATACGCAGTATTTT.

The V call is TRBV5-1, the J call TRBJ2-1, with D perhaps matching TRBD1 or TRBD2 (6 bases each). The germline gives CDR1 SGHRS, CDR2 YFSETQ. Trimming removed 2 bases at V and 5 bases at J, with 11 bases between. The CDR3 spans 14 residues. The CDR3 region is CASSLRGADNEQFF. Here the CDR3 DNA reads TGCGCCAGCAGCTTAAGGGGGGCCGACAATGAGCAGTTCTTC.

This clone was observed a few times. The genes are TRBV9 and TRBJ1-6; D remains unclear. This CDR3 is 13 amino acids long. V gave up 0 bases and J gave up 7 bases, with 5 bases separating them. Per germline, CDR1 SGDLS and CDR2 YYNGEE. The CDR3 DNA reads as TGTGCCAGCAGCGTAGACGGGAATTCACCCCTCCACTTT. Translated, it gives CASSVDGNSPLHF.